This note documents a single T cell receptor (beta chain) sequence. The antigen is not known. Germline V gene data show CDR1 as SNHLY and CDR2 as FYNNEI. The V gene lost 9 bases and the J gene lost 1 base, with 14 bases spanning the gap. CDR3 length equals 14 residues. Patients with ophthalmopathy all had a Clinical Activity Score of at least 3, a NOSPECS grade of at least 4 and duration under 3 months. The study excluded patients with uncontrolled infection, other autoimmune disease, pregnancy or lactation. These data belong to a study of T cells in Graves' hyperthyroidism and ophthalmopathy. Study results and limitations: Researchers found most expanded thyroid clonotypes above 0.001 in blood as well.

The CDR3 regions of TCR beta were amplified from RNA transcripts. TCR CDR3 underwent first-round RT-PCR with the HTBI primer set. Via MiXCR, TCRdb re-called the multiplex PCR reads, giving one row per CDR3 protein. The repertoire consists of 350,000 to 400,000 distinct CDR3 sequences, with approximately 17% occurring once and the leading ten covering 40%. The chain joins TRBV2 to TRBJ2-3, with a tentative D call TRBD1 (5 bases). The sequencing input was blood. This receptor was taken from a man in his late teens or twenties with Graves' ophthalmopathy. This chain's CDR3 is CASRLSTGTDTQYF. CDR3 nucleotides: TGTGCCAGTCGATTATCGACAGGCACAGATACGCAGTATTTT.